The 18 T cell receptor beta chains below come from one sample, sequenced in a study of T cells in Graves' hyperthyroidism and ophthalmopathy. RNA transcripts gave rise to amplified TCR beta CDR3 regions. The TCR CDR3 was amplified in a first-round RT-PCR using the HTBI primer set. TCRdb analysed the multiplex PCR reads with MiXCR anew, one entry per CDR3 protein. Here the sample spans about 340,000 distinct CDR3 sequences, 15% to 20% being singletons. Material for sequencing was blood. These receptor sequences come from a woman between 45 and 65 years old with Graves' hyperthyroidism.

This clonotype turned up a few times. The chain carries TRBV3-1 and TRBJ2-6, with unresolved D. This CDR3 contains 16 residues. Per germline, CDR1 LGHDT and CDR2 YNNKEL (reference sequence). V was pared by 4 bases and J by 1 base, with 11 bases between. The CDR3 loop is CASSPYPGSGANVLTF. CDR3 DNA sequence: TGTGCCAGCAGCCCGTACCCAGGATCTGGGGCCAACGTCCTGACTTTC.

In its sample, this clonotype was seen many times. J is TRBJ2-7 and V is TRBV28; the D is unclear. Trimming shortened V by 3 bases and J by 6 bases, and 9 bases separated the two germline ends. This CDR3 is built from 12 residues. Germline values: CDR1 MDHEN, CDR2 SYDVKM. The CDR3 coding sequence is TGTGCCAGCAGTTTTAGGCGATCCGAGCAGTACTTC. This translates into CASSFRRSEQYF. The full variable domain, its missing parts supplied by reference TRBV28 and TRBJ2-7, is DVKVTQSSRYLVKRTGEKVFLECVQDMDHENMFWYRQDPGLGLRLIYFSYDVKMKEKGDIPEGYSVSREKKERFSLILESASTNQTSMYLCASSFRRSEQYFGPGTRLTVT.

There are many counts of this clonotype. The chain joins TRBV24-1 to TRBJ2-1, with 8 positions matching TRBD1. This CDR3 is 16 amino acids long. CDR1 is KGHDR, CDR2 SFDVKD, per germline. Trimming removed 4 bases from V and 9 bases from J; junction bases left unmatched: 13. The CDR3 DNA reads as TGTGCCACCAGTGACCCCGGACAGGGAACCCTTAGTGAGCAGTTCTTC. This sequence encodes CATSDPGQGTLSEQFF.

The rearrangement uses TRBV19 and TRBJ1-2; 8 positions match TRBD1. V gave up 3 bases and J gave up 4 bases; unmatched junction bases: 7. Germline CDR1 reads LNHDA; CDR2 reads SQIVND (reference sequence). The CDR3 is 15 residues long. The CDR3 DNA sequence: TGTGCCAGTAGTATGATCAGGGGGCCTTTCTATGGCTACACCTTC. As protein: CASSMIRGPFYGYTF.

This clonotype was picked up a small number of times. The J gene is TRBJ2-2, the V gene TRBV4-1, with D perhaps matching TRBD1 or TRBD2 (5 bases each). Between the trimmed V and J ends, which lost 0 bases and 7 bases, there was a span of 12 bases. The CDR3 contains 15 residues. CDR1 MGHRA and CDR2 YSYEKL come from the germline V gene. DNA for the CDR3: TGCGCCAGCAGCCAAGAGGGACCCGTCGGCGGGGAGCTGTTTTTT. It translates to CASSQEGPVGGELFF.

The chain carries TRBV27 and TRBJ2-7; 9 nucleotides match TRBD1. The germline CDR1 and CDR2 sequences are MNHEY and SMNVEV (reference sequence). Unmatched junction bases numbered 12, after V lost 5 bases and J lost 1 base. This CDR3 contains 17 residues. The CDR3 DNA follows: TGTGCCAGCAGTCCCTACCCGCCCGGGACAGGGTCCTACGAGCAGTACTTC. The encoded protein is CASSPYPPGTGSYEQYF.

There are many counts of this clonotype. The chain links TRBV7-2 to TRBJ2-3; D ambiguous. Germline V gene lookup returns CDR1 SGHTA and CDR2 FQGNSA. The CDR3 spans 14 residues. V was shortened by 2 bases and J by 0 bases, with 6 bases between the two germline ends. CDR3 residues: CASSLTRSTDTQYF. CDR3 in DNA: TGTGCCAGCAGCTTAACGAGGAGCACAGATACGCAGTATTTT.

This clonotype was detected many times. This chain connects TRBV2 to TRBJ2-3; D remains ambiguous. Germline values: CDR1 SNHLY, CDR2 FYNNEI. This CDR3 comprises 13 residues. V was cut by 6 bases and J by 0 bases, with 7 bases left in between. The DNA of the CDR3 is TGTGCCAGCAGCAGAGAGAGCACAGATACGCAGTATTTT. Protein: CASSRESTDTQYF.

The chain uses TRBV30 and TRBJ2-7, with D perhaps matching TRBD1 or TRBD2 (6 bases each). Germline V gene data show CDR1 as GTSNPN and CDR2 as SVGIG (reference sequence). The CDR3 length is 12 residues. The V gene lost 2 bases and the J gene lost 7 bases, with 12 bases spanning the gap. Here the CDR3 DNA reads TGTGCCTGGAGTCATGGGGGGCCGGAGCAGTACGTC. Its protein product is CAWSHGGPEQYV.

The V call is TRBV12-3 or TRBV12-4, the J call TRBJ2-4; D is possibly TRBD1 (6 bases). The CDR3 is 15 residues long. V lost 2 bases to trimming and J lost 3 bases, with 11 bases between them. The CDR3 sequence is CASSLLGADKNIQYF. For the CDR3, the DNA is TGTGCCAGCAGTTTATTGGGGGCGGACAAAAACATTCAGTACTTC.

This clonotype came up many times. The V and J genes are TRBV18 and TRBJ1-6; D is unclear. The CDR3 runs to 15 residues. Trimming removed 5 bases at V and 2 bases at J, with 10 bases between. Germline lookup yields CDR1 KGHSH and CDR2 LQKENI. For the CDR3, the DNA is TGTGCCAGCTCAGCTAGTGAGACCTATAATTCACCCCTCCACTTT. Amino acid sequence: CASSASETYNSPLHF.

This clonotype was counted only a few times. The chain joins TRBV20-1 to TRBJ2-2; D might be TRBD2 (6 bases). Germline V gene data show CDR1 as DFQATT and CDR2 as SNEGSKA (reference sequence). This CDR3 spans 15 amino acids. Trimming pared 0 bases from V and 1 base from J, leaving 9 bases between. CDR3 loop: CSARDTGRNTGELFF. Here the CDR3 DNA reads TGCAGTGCTAGAGATACCGGGAGGAACACCGGGGAGCTGTTTTTT.

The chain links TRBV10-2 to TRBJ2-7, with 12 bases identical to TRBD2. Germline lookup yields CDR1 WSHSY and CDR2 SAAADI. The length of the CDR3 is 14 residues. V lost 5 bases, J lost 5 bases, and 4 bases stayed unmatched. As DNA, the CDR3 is TGCGCCAGCAGTACTAGCGGGAGGCCCGACGAGCAGTACTTC. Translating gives CASSTSGRPDEQYF.

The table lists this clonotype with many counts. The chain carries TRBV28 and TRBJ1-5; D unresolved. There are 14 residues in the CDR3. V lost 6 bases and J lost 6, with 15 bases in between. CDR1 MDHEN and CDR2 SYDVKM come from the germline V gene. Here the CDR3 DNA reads TGTGCCAGCAGCGCTGAAACCGCCGGTCAGCCCCAGCATTTT. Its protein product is CASSAETAGQPQHF.

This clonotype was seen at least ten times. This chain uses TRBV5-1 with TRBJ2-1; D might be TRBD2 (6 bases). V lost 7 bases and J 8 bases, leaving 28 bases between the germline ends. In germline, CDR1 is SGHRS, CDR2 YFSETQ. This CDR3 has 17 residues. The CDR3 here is CASGQGAGTVYLHEQFF. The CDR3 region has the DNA TGCGCCAGCGGCCAAGGAGCCGGGACTGTCTATCTCCATGAGCAGTTCTTC.

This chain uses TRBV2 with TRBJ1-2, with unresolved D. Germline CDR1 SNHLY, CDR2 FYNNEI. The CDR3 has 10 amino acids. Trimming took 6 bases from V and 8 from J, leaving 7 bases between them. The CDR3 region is CASSLGGYTF. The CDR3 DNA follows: TGTGCCAGCAGCCTCGGGGGCTACACCTTC.

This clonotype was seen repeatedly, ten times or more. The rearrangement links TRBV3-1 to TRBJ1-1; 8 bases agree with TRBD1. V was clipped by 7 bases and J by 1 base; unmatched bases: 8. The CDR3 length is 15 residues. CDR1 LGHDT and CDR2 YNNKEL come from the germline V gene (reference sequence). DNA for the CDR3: TGTGCCAGCACCCTAAGACAGGGGTCGAACACTGAAGCTTTCTTT. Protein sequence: CASTLRQGSNTEAFF.

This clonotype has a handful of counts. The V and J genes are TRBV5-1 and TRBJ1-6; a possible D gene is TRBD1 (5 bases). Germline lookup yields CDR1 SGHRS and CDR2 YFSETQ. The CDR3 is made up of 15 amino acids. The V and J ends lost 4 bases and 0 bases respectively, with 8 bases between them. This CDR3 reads CASSSDSSYNSPLHF. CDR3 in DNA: TGCGCCAGCAGCAGCGACAGCTCCTATAATTCACCCCTCCACTTT.